This passage covers 26 T cell receptor beta chains from one sample sequenced in a study of OX40 agonist ivuxolimab in advanced cancers. Method: immunoSEQ multiplex PCR; TCRdb's copy keeps in-frame clones and lacks some. The data show around 80,000 clones, about 90% seen once. Source: CD4+ or CD8+ T cells sorted from blood, taken in a trial of the OX40 agonist ivuxolimab. The source of these receptors is an adult with an advanced solid tumor such as melanoma, head and neck, liver or kidney cancer.

The chain has TRBV11-2 and TRBJ2-1; D unclear. V lost 5 bases and J 6 bases, leaving 5 bases between the germline ends. Germline CDR1 is SGHAT and CDR2 is FQNNGV. The CDR3 consists of 11 residues. The CDR3 region is CASSATNEQFF. The CDR3 DNA reads TGTGCCAGCAGCGCGACCAATGAGCAGTTCTTC. The complete variable domain, with remaining parts taken from reference TRBV11-2 and TRBJ2-1, reads EAGVAQSPRYKIIEKRQSVAFWCNPISGHATLYWYQQILGQGPKLLIQFQNNGVVDDSQLPKDRFSAERLKGVDSTLKIQPAKLEDSAVYLCASSATNEQFFGPGTRLTVL.

The chain combines TRBV27 with TRBJ2-3; a possible D gene is TRBD2 (6 bases). Trimming took off 7 bases at V and 0 bases at J, with 17 bases between the two ends. There are 16 residues in the CDR3. Germline V gene lookup returns CDR1 MNHEY and CDR2 SMNVEV (reference sequence). The CDR3 DNA sequence: TGTGCCAGCATGGGCTGGGACTTCGTGAGCACAGATACGCAGTATTTT. As protein: CASMGWDFVSTDTQYF.

The chain carries TRBV9 and TRBJ2-3, with TRBD2 matching over 9 bases. Unmatched junction bases numbered 12, after V lost 0 bases and J lost 4 bases. Germline-derived CDR1 and CDR2 are SGDLS and YYNGEE. The CDR3 covers 18 residues. The CDR3 here is CASSVGLAGPSVADTQYF. For the CDR3, the DNA is TGTGCCAGCAGCGTAGGGCTAGCGGGGCCATCCGTCGCAGATACGCAGTATTTT.

The rearrangement joins TRBV4-3 to TRBJ1-5, with D hard to call. CDR3 length: 15 residues. Germline lookup yields CDR1 LGHNA and CDR2 YSLEER. Trimming cost V 0 bases and J 0 bases, with 6 bases left between them. The CDR3 DNA reads TGCGCCAGCAGCCAAGAAGGTAATAGCAATCAGCCCCAGCATTTT. Translating gives CASSQEGNSNQPQHF.

The chain carries TRBV29-1 and TRBJ2-3; TRBD2 agrees at 7 bases. The CDR3 loop spans 14 amino acids. V lost 3 bases, J lost 1 base, and 4 bases stayed unmatched. Germline CDR1 is SQVTM and CDR2 is ANQGSEA. The CDR3: CSVEGAGGTDTQYF. CDR3 bases: TGCAGCGTTGAGGGCGCGGGGGGCACAGATACGCAGTATTTT.

The V gene is TRBV13, the J gene TRBJ2-1, with TRBD2 matching over 7 bases. This CDR3 contains 14 residues. The trim removed 10 bases at V and 4 bases at J, leaving 10 bases unmatched. Per the germline V gene, CDR1 is PRHDT and CDR2 is FYEKMQ (reference sequence). CDR3 DNA sequence: TGTGCCACCCGATGGAGCGGGGTATACAATGAGCAGTTCTTC. It specifies CATRWSGVYNEQFF.

The genes are TRBV14 and TRBJ1-2; no clear D gene. V was pared by 3 bases and J by 4 bases, with 9 bases between. CDR3 length equals 13 residues. Germline-derived CDR1 and CDR2 are SGHDN and FVKESK. CDR3 sequence: CASSQGYGYGYTF. The DNA of the CDR3 is TGTGCCAGCAGCCAGGGGTACGGCTATGGCTACACCTTC. Full variable domain (outside the CDR3, taken from reference TRBV14 and TRBJ1-2): EAGVTQFPSHSVIEKGQTVTLRCDPISGHDNLYWYRRVMGKEIKFLLHFVKESKQDESGMPNNRFLAERTGGTYSTLKVQPAELEDSGVYFCASSQGYGYGYTFGSGTRLTVV.

This chain uses TRBV2 with TRBJ2-7; 7 bases map to TRBD1. The germline CDR1 and CDR2 sequences are SNHLY and FYNNEI. J lost 2 bases, V lost 7 bases, and 11 bases had no gene match. The CDR3 consists of 15 residues. CDR3 sequence reads: CASTSRDSSPYEQYF. As DNA, the CDR3 is TGTGCCAGCACCTCCCGGGACAGTTCCCCCTACGAGCAGTACTTC.

The chain carries TRBV19 and TRBJ2-2; no clear D. The CDR3 is 13 residues long. The V gene lost 2 bases and the J gene lost 6 bases, with 7 bases spanning the gap. The germline V gene encodes CDR1 LNHDA and CDR2 SQIVND (reference sequence). CDR3 sequence: CASSIMSSGELFF. The CDR3 nucleotides are TGTGCCAGTAGTATAATGAGTTCCGGGGAGCTGTTTTTT.

The chain combines TRBV4-1 with TRBJ1-2; no clear D. Trimming left V 2 bases short and J 5 bases short, with 15 bases between. The germline CDR1 and CDR2 sequences are MGHRA and YSYEKL. This CDR3 comprises 15 residues. The DNA of the CDR3 is TGCGCCAGCAGCCAAACTACGGGCTTGGGATATGGCTACACCTTC. Its protein product is CASSQTTGLGYGYTF.

The chain has TRBV7-9 and TRBJ1-1; D unresolved. The CDR3 runs to 14 residues. Germline V lookup: CDR1 SEHNR, CDR2 FQNEAQ (reference sequence). V lost 5 bases and J lost 1, with 11 bases in between. For the CDR3, the DNA is TGTGCCAGCAGCCCGGGTGGAGCGAACACTGAAGCTTTCTTT. Translated, it gives CASSPGGANTEAFF. Full variable domain (remainder filled in from reference TRBV7-9 and TRBJ1-1): DTGVSQNPRHKITKRGQNVTFRCDPISEHNRLYWYRQTLGQGPEFLTYFQNEAQLEKSRLLSDRFSAERPKGSFSTLEIQRTEQGDSAMYLCASSPGGANTEAFFGQGTRLTVV.

This clone was observed once. The rearrangement links TRBV4-1 to TRBJ2-2, with a weak D call TRBD1 (5 bases). The CDR3 has 15 amino acids. Germline CDR1 reads MGHRA; CDR2 reads YSYEKL. Trimming removed 6 bases from V and 5 bases from J, with 16 bases in between. CDR3 amino acids: CASSHGRVETGELFF. CDR3 coding DNA: TGCGCCAGCAGTCACGGCAGGGTTGAGACCGGGGAGCTGTTTTTT.

V is TRBV9 and J is TRBJ1-3; D ambiguous. Germline V CDR1 and CDR2: SGDLS, YYNGEE. The CDR3 is 11 amino acids. Trimming removed 0 bases from V and 7 bases from J, with 2 bases in between. The CDR3 nucleotides read TGTGCCAGCAGCGTAGGGAACACCATATATTTT. Translating gives CASSVGNTIYF.

In its sample, this clone was seen once. CDR3 protein: CASSLSGDWNTEAFF. DNA for the CDR3: TGTGCCAGCAGCCTCTCGGGGGATTGGAACACTGAAGCTTTCTTT. The chain has TRBV11-2 and TRBJ1-1, with a possible D match to TRBD1 (5 bases). CDR3 size: 15 residues. V lost 5 bases, J lost 1 base, and 14 bases lay in between. From germline, CDR1 is SGHAT and CDR2 FQNNGV. Full variable domain (missing parts from reference TRBV11-2 and TRBJ1-1): EAGVAQSPRYKIIEKRQSVAFWCNPISGHATLYWYQQILGQGPKLLIQFQNNGVVDDSQLPKDRFSAERLKGVDSTLKIQPAKLEDSAVYLCASSLSGDWNTEAFFGQGTRLTVV.

This clone occurred a few times. The genes are TRBV10-3 and TRBJ1-1; 7 bases match TRBD1. The CDR3 has 14 residues. In germline, CDR1 is ENHRY, CDR2 SYGVKD. J gave up 0 bases and V 3 bases, and 1 base lay outside the gene matches. The CDR3 protein is CAISETGVNTEAFF. Here the CDR3 DNA reads TGTGCCATCAGTGAAACAGGGGTGAACACTGAAGCTTTCTTT.

Turning to this clone: Other DNA sequences within the sample encode an identical CDR3. The rearrangement links TRBV2 to TRBJ2-7; D uncertain. This CDR3 is built from 11 residues. The V end lost 7 bases, the J end lost 0 bases, and 4 bases lay between the germline ends. Germline V CDR1 and CDR2: SNHLY, FYNNEI. The CDR3 coding sequence is TGTGCCAGCACCGGCTCCTACGAGCAGTACTTC. This gives the protein CASTGSYEQYF.

The chain employs TRBV2 and TRBJ2-3; TRBD2 is a possible D gene (5 bases). Trimming pared 9 bases from V and 2 bases from J, leaving 15 bases between. This CDR3 has 14 amino acids. The germline gives CDR1 SNHLY, CDR2 FYNNEI. CDR3 nucleotide sequence: TGTGCCAGTGAGGACTCACGGCTCACAGATACGCAGTATTTT. Protein product: CASEDSRLTDTQYF.

V is TRBV11-2 and J is TRBJ1-2; D might be TRBD1 (6 bases). The CDR3 is 16 residues long. CDR1 is SGHAT, CDR2 FQNNGV, per germline. V was shortened by 1 base and J by 4 bases, with 16 bases between the two germline ends. In DNA form, the CDR3 reads TGTGCCAGCAGCTTAGGAGAGCAGGGGATTTCCTATGGCTACACCTTC. As protein: CASSLGEQGISYGYTF.

The chain employs TRBV7-6 and TRBJ1-3; possible D gene TRBD1, 6 bases. The CDR3 extends over 15 amino acids. Trimming removed 1 base at V and 2 bases at J, with 9 bases between. Germline lookup yields CDR1 SGHVS and CDR2 FNYEAQ. The CDR3 DNA follows: TGTGCCAGCAGCTTAGAGGGGGGCCCTGGAAACACCATATATTTT. Translating gives CASSLEGGPGNTIYF.

The chain is built from TRBV6-1 and TRBJ2-1; TRBD2 agrees at 7 bases. Unmatched junction bases numbered 9, after V lost 2 bases and J lost 5 bases. Germline loops: CDR1 MNHNS, CDR2 SASEGT. CDR3 size: 16 residues. The CDR3 bases are TGTGCCAGCAGTGAATGGGTAGGGGAGGGTCACAATGAGCAGTTCTTC. Translated, it gives CASSEWVGEGHNEQFF.

This chain links TRBV19 with TRBJ1-2; D may be TRBD1 (6 bases). Trimming shortened V by 5 bases and J by 4 bases, and 8 bases separated the two germline ends. This CDR3 is 12 amino acids long. CDR1 is LNHDA, CDR2 SQIVND, per germline (reference sequence). The CDR3 bases are TGTGCCAGTAGTGTGGACAGCTATGGCTACACCTTC. Protein sequence: CASSVDSYGYTF.

In this sample, this clone turned up once. The chain carries TRBV5-1 and TRBJ2-5, with 12 bases that match TRBD1. The germline V gene encodes CDR1 SGHRS and CDR2 YFSETQ. This CDR3 comprises 16 residues. J gave up 5 bases and V 1 base, and 6 bases lay outside the gene matches. The CDR3 is CASSLWGQGAGETQYF. DNA for the CDR3: TGCGCCAGCAGCTTGTGGGGACAGGGGGCCGGGGAGACCCAGTACTTC.

The sample holds one count of this clone. The chain carries TRBV5-4 and TRBJ2-5, with D possibly TRBD1 on 5 matching bases. This CDR3 is built from 16 residues. Trimming stripped 0 bases from V and 7 bases from J, with 19 bases between. Germline assignment: CDR1 SGHNT and CDR2 YYREEE (reference sequence). In DNA form, the CDR3 reads TGTGCCAGCAGCTTGGAGGGGCCACTCCCTTTTGGGACCCAGTACTTC. Translation gives CASSLEGPLPFGTQYF.

This chain joins TRBV29-1 and TRBJ2-2, with 8 positions matching TRBD1. Per germline, CDR1 SQVTM and CDR2 ANQGSEA. Trimming at V came to 6 bases and at J to 1 base, leaving 13 bases not matched to a gene. The CDR3 spans 17 residues. CDR3 loop: CSVANSGQAMNTGELFF. The CDR3 DNA reads as TGCAGCGTAGCTAACTCGGGACAGGCCATGAACACCGGGGAGCTGTTTTTT.

The chain's CDR3 is CASSRVKGYGYTF. The CDR3 DNA follows: TGTGCCAGCAGTCGGGTGAAGGGGTATGGCTACACCTTC. The chain carries TRBV7-8 and TRBJ1-2, with D possibly being TRBD1 (5 bases). Germline CDR1 reads SGHVS; CDR2 reads FQNEAQ. Trimming left V 6 bases short and J 5 bases short, with 13 bases between. The CDR3 runs to 13 residues. Full variable domain (rest looked up from reference TRBV7-8 and TRBJ1-2): GAGVSQSPRYKVAKRGQDVALRCDPISGHVSLFWYQQALGQGPEFLTYFQNEAQLDKSGLPSDRFFAERPEGSVSTLKIQRTQQEDSAVYLCASSRVKGYGYTFGSGTRLTVV.

The V gene is TRBV5-5, the J gene TRBJ2-6; either TRBD1 or TRBD2 may fit D (5 bases each). This CDR3 is 19 amino acids long. Germline V gene lookup returns CDR1 SGHKS and CDR2 YYEKEE (reference sequence). Trimming took 3 bases from V and 0 from J, leaving 19 bases between them. CDR3 DNA sequence: TGTGCCAGCAGCTCGCCTGGGACCCGGTTAAGCTCTGGGGCCAACGTCCTGACTTTC. Residues: CASSSPGTRLSSGANVLTF.